This entry concerns a single TCR beta chain. Seattle cases were enrolled at active infection and followed longitudinally. Per the original methods: Nucleated cell number was recorded as an estimate derived from reference gene primer amplification. Assay: immunoSEQ multiplex PCR; the TCRdb copy retains only in-frame clones and omits some. The V and J calls and the clone size are those of that table, but D and trimming were determined from the DNA. The sample includes roughly 500,000 clones, about 91% of them seen just once. The sample belongs to a study of blood T cell repertoires in COVID-19. Study summary: Samples representing acute and convalescent COVID-19 were sourced from the United States, Italy and Spain.

CDR3 length: 18 amino acids. Germline V gene lookup returns CDR1 SEHNR and CDR2 FQNEAQ (reference sequence). Trimming removed 5 bases from V and 7 bases from J, with 27 bases in between. The sequence was obtained from a man between 18 and 35 years old with COVID-19, enrolled during active disease. What was sequenced was peripheral blood. The rearrangement uses TRBV7-9 and TRBJ2-1, with a possible D match to TRBD2 (6 bases). The CDR3 coding sequence is TGTGCCAGCAGCCCCATTGTCGGTCGGGGGAGTTGGGGAAATGAGCAGTTCTTC. This encodes CASSPIVGRGSWGNEQFF. The entire variable domain, with the rest obtained from reference TRBV7-9 and TRBJ2-1, is as follows: DTGVSQNPRHKITKRGQNVTFRCDPISEHNRLYWYRQTLGQGPEFLTYFQNEAQLEKSRLLSDRFSAERPKGSFSTLEIQRTEQGDSAMYLCASSPIVGRGSWGNEQFFGPGTRLTVL.